The clone carrying this TCR beta chain came up many times. This record belongs to a study of CD8 T cells in ankylosing spondylitis. The V end was cut by 3 bases, the J end by 5 bases, with 14 bases between. This CDR3 has 15 amino acids. Germline CDR1 SGHTA, CDR2 FQGTGA. Each CDR3 protein is one row after TCRdb ran MiXCR on the 5' RACE reads. The table shows 200,000 or so distinct CDR3 sequences, with under 15% occurring only once. What was sequenced was blood, either unsorted or a sorted T cell fraction (not recorded which). The TCR sequence derives from a female donor with ankylosing spondylitis or in good health (not recorded which). The gene calls are TRBV7-3 and TRBJ2-1; unclear D gene. This CDR3 is CASSLGRYWDNEQFF. The CDR3 region has the DNA TGTGCCAGCAGCTTGGGCCGTTATTGGGACAATGAGCAGTTCTTC.